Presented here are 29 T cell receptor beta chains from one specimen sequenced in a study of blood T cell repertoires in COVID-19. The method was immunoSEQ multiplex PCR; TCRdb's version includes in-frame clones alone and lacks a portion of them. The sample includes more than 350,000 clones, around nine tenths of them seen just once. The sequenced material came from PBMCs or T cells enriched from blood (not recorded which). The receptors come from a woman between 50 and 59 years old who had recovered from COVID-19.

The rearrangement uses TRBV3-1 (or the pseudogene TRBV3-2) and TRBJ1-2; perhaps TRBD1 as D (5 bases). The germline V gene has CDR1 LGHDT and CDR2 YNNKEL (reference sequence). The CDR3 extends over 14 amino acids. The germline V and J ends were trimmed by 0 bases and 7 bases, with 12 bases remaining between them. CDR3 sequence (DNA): TGTGCCAGCAGCCAAGAGGGGCACACGGGTGGCTACACCTTC. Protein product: CASSQEGHTGGYTF.

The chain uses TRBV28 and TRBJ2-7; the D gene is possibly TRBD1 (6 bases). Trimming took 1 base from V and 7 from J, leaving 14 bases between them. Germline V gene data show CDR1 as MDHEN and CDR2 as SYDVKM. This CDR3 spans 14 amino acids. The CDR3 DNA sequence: TGTGCCAGCAGTTTATTGGGGGCTGACAGGGAGCAGTACTTC. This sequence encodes CASSLLGADREQYF.

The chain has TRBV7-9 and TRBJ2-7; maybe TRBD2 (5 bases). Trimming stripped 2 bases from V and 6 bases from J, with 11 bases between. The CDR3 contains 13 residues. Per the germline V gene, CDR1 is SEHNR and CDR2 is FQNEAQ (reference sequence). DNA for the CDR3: TGTGCCAGCAGCTTATTGAGGGAGTCCGAGCAGTACTTC. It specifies CASSLLRESEQYF.

The CDR3 nucleotides read TGTGCCAGCAGCTTGGCCACGACTGGGAACTATGGCTACACCTTC. Residues: CASSLATTGNYGYTF. The rearrangement joins TRBV5-5 to TRBJ1-2; D gene unclear. This CDR3 has 15 amino acids. Trimming took off 0 bases at V and 2 bases at J, with 11 bases between the two ends. The germline V gene encodes CDR1 SGHKS and CDR2 YYEKEE (reference sequence).

The DNA for the CDR3 is TGTGCCAGCAGCCATGCCGGGACAGAGTATGGCTACACCTTC. Translated, it gives CASSHAGTEYGYTF. This chain connects TRBV7-9 to TRBJ1-2; 7 bases align to TRBD1. The germline CDR1 and CDR2 sequences are SEHNR and FQNEAQ (reference sequence). After removal of 5 bases from V and 5 bases from J, the junction contained 8 bases not matched to a gene. CDR3 length: 14 amino acids.

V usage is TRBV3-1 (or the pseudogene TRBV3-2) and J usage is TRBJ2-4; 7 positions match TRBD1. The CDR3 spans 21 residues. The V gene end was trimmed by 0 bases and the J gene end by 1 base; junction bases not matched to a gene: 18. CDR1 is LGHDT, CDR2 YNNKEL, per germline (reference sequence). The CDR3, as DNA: TGTGCCAGCAGCCAAGACTCCTTGGGGGTTGTGACAGGGTTGGCCAAAAACATTCAGTACTTC. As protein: CASSQDSLGVVTGLAKNIQYF.

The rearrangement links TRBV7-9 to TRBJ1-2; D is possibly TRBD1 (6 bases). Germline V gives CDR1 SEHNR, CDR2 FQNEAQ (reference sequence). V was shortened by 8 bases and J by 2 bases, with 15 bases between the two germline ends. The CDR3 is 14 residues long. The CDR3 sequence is CASLLLTGNYGYTF. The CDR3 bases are TGTGCCAGCCTCTTACTTACAGGGAACTATGGCTACACCTTC.

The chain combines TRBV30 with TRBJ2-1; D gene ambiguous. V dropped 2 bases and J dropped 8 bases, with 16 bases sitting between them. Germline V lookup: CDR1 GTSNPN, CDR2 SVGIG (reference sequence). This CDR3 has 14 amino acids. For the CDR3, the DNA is TGTGCCTGGAGTCGTTCTCTAAACTCGGATGAGCAGTTCTTC. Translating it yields CAWSRSLNSDEQFF.

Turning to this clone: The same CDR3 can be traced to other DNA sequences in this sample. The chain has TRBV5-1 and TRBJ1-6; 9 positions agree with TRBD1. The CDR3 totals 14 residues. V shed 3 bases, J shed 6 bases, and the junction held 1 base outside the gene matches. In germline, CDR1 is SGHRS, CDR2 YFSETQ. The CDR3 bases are TGCGCCAGCAGCTCGGGACAGGGTAATTCACCCCTCCACTTT. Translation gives CASSSGQGNSPLHF.

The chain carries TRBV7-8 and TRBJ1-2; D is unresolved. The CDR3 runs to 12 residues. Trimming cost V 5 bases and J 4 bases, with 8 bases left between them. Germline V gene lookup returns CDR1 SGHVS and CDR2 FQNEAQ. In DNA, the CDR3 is TGTGCCAGCAGCCCTATACCCTATGGCTACACCTTC. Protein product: CASSPIPYGYTF.

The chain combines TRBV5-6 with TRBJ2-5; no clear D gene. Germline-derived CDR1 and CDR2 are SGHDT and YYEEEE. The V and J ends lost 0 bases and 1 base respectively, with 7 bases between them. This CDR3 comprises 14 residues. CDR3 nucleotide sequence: TGTGCCAGCAGCTTGGATAAACTCCAAGAGACCCAGTACTTC. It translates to CASSLDKLQETQYF.

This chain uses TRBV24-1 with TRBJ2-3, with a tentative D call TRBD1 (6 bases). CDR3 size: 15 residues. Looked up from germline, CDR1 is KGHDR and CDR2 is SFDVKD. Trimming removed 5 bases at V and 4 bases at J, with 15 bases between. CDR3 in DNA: TGTGCCACCAGTGGTGGCAGGGGCAGGCCAGATACGCAGTATTTT. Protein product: CATSGGRGRPDTQYF.

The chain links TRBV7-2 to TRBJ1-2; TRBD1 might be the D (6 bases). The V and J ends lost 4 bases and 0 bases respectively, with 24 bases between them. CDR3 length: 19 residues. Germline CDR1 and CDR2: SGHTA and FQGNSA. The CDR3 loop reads CASSSPSRAQGRSNYGYTF. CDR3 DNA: TGTGCCAGCAGCTCCCCTTCTCGAGCGCAGGGGCGATCTAACTATGGCTACACCTTC.

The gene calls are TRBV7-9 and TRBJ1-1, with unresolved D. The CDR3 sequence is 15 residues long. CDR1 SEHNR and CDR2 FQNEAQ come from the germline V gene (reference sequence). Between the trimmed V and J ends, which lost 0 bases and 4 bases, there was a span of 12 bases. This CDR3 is CASSLAPGESTEAFF. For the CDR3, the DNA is TGTGCCAGCAGCTTAGCACCCGGGGAATCCACTGAAGCTTTCTTT. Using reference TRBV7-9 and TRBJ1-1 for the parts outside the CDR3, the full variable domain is DTGVSQNPRHKITKRGQNVTFRCDPISEHNRLYWYRQTLGQGPEFLTYFQNEAQLEKSRLLSDRFSAERPKGSFSTLEIQRTEQGDSAMYLCASSLAPGESTEAFFGQGTRLTVV.

The CDR3 spells CASSGQAPKAFF. CDR3 DNA sequence: TGTGCCAGTTCCGGACAGGCTCCTAAAGCTTTCTTT. The chain employs TRBV14 and TRBJ1-1; 7 bases are shared with TRBD1. Trimming took 9 bases from V and 9 from J; bases not matched to a gene: 10. Germline CDR1 SGHDN, CDR2 FVKESK. The CDR3 is 12 residues long.

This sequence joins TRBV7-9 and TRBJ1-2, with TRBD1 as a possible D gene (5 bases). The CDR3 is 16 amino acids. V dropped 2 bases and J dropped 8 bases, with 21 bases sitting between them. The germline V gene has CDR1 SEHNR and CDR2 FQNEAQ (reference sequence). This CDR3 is CASSLQSGQGSGGYTF. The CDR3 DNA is TGTGCCAGCAGCTTACAGAGTGGGCAGGGTTCTGGCGGCTACACCTTC.

Written as DNA, the CDR3 is TGTGCCAGCAGTCCAACAGGGGCCGGGAATCAGCCCCAGCATTTT. It translates to CASSPTGAGNQPQHF. J is TRBJ1-5 and V is TRBV2; 7 bases line up with TRBD1. Trimming at V came to 5 bases and at J to 4 bases, leaving 8 bases not matched to a gene. The CDR3 is 15 amino acids. CDR1 and CDR2 (germline): SNHLY, FYNNEI.

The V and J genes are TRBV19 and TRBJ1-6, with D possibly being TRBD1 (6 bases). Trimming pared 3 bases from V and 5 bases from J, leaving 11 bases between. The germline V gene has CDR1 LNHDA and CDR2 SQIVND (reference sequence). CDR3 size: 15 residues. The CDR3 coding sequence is TGTGCCAGTAGTATTGCCGGACAGAATAATTCACCCCTCCACTTT. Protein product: CASSIAGQNNSPLHF.

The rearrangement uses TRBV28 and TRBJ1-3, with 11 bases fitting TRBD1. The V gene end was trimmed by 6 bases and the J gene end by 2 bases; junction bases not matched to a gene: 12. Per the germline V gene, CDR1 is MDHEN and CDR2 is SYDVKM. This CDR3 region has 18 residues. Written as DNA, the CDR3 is TGTGCCAGCAGAGGGGGCCCCCGGACAGGGGGCCCTGGAAACACCATATATTTT. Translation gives CASRGGPRTGGPGNTIYF.

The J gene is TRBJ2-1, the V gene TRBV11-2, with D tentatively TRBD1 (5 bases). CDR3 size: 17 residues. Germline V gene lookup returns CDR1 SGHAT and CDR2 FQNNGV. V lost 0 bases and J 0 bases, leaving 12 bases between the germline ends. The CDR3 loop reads CASSLEQGRSSYNEQFF. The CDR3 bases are TGTGCCAGCAGCTTAGAGCAGGGCCGGAGCTCCTACAATGAGCAGTTCTTC.

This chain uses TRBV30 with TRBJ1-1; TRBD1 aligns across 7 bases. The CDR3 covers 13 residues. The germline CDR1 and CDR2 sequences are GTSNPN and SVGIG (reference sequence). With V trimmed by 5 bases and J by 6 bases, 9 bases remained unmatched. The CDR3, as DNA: TGTGCCTGGGAGAGGGGGCTTCGTCCTGAAGCTTTCTTT. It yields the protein CAWERGLRPEAFF.

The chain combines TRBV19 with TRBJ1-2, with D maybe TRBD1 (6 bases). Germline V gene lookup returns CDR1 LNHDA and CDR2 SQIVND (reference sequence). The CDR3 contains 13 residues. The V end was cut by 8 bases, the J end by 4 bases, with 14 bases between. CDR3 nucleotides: TGTGCCAGTCACACAGGGAGTGGCTATGGCTACACCTTC. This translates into CASHTGSGYGYTF. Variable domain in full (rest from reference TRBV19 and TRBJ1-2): DGGITQSPKYLFRKEGQNVTLSCEQNLNHDAMYWYRQDPGQGLRLIYYSQIVNDFQKGDIAEGYSVSREKKESFPLTVTSAQKNPTAFYLCASHTGSGYGYTFGSGTRLTVV.

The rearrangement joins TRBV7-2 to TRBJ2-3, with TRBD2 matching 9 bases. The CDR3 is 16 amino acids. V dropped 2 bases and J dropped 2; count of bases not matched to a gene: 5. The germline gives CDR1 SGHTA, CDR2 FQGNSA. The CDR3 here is CASSLNLAGFTDTQYF. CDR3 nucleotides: TGTGCCAGCAGCTTAAATCTAGCGGGGTTCACAGATACGCAGTATTTT.

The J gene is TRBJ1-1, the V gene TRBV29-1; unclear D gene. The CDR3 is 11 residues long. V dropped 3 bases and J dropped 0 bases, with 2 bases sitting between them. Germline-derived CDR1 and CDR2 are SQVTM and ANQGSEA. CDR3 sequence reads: CSVDMNTEAFF. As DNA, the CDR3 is TGCAGCGTTGACATGAACACTGAAGCTTTCTTT.

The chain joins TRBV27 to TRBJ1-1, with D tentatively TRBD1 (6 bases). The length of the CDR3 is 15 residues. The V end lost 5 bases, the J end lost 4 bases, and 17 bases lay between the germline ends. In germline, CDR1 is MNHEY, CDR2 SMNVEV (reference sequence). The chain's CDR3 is CASSPQGFSSTEAFF. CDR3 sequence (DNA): TGTGCCAGCAGTCCACAGGGATTTTCAAGCACTGAAGCTTTCTTT.

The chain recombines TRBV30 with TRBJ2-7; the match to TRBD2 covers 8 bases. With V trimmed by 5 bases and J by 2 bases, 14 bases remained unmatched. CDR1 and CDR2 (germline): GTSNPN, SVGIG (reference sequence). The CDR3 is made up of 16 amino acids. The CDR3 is CAWAKRGPTLTYEQYF. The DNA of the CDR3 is TGTGCCTGGGCCAAGCGGGGGCCGACACTCACCTACGAGCAGTACTTC.

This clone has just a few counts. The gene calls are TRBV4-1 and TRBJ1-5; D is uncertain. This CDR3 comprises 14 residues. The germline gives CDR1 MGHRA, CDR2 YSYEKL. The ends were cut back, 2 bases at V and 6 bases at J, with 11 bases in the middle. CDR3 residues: CASSQRGGGQPQHF. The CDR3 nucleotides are TGCGCCAGCAGCCAACGGGGAGGAGGTCAGCCCCAGCATTTT.

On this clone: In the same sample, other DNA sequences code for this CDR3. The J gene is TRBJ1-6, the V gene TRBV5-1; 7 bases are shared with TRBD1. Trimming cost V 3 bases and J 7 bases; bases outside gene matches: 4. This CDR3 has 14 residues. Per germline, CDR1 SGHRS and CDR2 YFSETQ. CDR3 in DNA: TGCGCCAGCAGCTCCGACAGGGCAAATTCACCCCTCCACTTT. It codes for CASSSDRANSPLHF.

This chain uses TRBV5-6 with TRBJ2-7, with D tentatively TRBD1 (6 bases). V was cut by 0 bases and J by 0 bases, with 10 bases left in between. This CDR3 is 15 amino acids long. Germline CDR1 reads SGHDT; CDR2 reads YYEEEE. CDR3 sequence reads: CASSLAGTNSYEQYF. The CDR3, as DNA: TGTGCCAGCAGCTTGGCCGGGACAAACTCCTACGAGCAGTACTTC.